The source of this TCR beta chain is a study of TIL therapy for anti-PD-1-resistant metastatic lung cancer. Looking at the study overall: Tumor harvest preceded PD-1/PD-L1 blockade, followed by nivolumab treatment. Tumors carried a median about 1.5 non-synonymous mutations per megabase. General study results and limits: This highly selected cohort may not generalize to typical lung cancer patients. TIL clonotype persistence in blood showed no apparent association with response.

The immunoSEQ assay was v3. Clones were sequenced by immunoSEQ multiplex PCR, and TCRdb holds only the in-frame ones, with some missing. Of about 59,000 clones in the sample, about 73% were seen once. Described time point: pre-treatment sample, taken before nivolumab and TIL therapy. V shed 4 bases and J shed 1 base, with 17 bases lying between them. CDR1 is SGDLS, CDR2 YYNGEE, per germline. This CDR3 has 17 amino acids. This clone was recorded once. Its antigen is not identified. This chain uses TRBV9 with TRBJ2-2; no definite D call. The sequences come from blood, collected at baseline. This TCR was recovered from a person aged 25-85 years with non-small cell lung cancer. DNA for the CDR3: TGTGCCAGCAGCCCTGGGGTCGGGTATATGAACACCGGGGAGCTGTTTTTT. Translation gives CASSPGVGYMNTGELFF.